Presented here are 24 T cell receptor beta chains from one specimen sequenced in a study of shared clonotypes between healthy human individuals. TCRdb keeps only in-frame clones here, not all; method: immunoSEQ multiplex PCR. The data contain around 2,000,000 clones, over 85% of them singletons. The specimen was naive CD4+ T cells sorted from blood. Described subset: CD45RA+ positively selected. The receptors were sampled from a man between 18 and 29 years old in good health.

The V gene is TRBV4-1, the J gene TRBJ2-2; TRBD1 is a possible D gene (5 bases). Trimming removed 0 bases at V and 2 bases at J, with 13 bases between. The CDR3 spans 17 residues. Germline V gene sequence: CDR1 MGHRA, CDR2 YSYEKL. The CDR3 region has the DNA TGCGCCAGCAGCCAAGATTTTGGGGCAGCCAACACCGGGGAGCTGTTTTTT. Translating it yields CASSQDFGAANTGELFF.

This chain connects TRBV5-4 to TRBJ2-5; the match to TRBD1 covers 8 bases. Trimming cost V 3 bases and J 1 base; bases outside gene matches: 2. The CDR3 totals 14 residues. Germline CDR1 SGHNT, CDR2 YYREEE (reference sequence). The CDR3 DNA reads TGTGCCAGCAGCTGGACAGGGAGCCAAGAGACCCAGTACTTC. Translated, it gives CASSWTGSQETQYF.

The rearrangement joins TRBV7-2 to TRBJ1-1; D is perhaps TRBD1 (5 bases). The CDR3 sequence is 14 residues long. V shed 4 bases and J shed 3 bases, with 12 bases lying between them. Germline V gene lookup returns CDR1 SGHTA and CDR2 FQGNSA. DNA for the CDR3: TGTGCCAGCAGCTCGTCAGGGTTATACACTGAAGCTTTCTTT. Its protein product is CASSSSGLYTEAFF.

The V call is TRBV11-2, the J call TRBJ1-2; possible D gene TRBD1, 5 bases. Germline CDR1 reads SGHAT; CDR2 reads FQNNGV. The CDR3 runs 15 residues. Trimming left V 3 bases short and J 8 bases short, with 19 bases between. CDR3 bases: TGTGCCAGCAGCTTCGGAGACAGCCCAACTATCGGCTACACCTTC. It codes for CASSFGDSPTIGYTF.

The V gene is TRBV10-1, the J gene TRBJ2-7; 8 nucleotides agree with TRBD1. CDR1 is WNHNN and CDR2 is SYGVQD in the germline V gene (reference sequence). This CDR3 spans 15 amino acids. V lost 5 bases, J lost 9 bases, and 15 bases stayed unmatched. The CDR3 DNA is TGCGCCAGCAGTCATGCAGGACAGGGATACGAGGGGCAGTACTTC. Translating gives CASSHAGQGYEGQYF.

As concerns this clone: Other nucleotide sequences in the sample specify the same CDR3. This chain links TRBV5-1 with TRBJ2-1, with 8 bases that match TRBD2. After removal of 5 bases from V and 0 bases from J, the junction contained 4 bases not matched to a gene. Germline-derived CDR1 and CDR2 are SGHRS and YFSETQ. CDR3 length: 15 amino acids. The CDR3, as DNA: TGCGCCAGCAGTTCCAGCGGGAGCTCCTACAATGAGCAGTTCTTC. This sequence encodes CASSSSGSSYNEQFF.

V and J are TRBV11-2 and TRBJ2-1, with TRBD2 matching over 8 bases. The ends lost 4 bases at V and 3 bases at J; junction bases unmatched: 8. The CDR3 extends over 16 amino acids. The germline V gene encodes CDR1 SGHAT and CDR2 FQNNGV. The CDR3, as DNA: TGTGCCAGCAGCTATGTTCCGGGACTAGGCTACAATGAGCAGTTCTTC. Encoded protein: CASSYVPGLGYNEQFF.

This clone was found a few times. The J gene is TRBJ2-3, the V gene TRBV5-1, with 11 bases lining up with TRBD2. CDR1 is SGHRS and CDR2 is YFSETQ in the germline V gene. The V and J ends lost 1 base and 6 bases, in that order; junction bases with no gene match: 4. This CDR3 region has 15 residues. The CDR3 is CASSLKLAGVDTQYF. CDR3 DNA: TGCGCCAGCAGCTTGAAACTAGCGGGGGTCGATACGCAGTATTTT.

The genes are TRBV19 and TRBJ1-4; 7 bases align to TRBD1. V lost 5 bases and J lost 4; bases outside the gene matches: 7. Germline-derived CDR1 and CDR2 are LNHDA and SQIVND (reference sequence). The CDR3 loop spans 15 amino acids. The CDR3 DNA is TGTGCCAGTAGTCCACCCGGGACAGTTAATGAAAAACTGTTTTTT. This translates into CASSPPGTVNEKLFF.

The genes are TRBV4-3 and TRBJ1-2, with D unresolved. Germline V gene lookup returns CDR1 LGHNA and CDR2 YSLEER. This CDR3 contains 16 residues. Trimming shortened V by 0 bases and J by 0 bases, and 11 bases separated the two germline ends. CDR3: CASSQDAGDSNYGYTF. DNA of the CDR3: TGCGCCAGCAGCCAAGACGCCGGGGATTCTAACTATGGCTACACCTTC.

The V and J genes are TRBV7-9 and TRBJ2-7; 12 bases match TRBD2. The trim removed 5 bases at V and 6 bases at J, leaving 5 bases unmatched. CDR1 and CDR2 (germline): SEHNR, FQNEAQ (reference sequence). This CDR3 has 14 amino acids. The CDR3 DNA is TGTGCCAGCAGCGACCCGGGACTAGCGGGCGAGCAGTACTTC. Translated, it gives CASSDPGLAGEQYF.

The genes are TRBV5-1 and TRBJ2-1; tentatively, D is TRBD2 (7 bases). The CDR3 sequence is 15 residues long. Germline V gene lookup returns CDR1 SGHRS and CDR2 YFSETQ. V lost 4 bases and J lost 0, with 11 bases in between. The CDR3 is CASSTAGASYNEQFF. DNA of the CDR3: TGCGCCAGCAGCACCGCGGGGGCCTCCTACAATGAGCAGTTCTTC.

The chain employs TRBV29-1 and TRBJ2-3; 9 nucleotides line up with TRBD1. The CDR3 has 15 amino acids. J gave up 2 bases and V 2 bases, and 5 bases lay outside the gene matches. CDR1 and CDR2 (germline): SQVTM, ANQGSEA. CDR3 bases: TGCAGCGTTGAAAGGGGACAGGGCGTCACAGATACGCAGTATTTT. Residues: CSVERGQGVTDTQYF.

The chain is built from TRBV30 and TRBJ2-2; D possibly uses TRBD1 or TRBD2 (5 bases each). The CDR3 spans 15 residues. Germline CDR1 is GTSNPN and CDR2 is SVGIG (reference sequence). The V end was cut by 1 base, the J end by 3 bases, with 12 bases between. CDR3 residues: CAWSGGNRDTGELFF. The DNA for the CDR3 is TGTGCCTGGAGTGGGGGGAATCGGGACACCGGGGAGCTGTTTTTT.

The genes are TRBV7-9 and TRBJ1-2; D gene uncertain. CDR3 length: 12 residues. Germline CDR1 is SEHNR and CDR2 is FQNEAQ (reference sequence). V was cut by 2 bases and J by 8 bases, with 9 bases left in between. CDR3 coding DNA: TGTGCCAGCAGCTTACTAGCGGGCGGCTACACCTTC. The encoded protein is CASSLLAGGYTF.

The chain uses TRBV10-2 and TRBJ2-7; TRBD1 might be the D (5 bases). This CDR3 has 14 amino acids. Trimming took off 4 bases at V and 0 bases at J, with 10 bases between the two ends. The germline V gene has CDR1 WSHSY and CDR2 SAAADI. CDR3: CASSGQQLSYEQYF. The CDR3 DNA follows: TGCGCCAGCAGTGGACAGCAGCTCTCCTACGAGCAGTACTTC.

The CDR3 protein is CASSPDGRSYEQYF. The CDR3 DNA reads as TGTGCCAGCAGCCCGGACGGCCGCTCCTACGAGCAGTACTTC. The chain employs TRBV7-6 and TRBJ2-7; D not resolved. Germline V lookup: CDR1 SGHVS, CDR2 FNYEAQ. The CDR3 runs 14 residues. V dropped 5 bases and J dropped 0 bases, with 11 bases sitting between them.

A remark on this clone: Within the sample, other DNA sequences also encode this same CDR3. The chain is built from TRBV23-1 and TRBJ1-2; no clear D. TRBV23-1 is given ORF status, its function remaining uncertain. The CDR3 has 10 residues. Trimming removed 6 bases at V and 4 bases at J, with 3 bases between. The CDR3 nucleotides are TGCGCCAGCAGCCCCTATGGCTACACCTTC. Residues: CASSPYGYTF.

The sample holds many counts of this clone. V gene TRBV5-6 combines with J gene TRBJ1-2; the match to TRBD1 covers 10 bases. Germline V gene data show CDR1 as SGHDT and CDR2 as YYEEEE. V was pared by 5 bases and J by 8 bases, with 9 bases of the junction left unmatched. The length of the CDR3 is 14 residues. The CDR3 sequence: CASRSTGGSDGYTF. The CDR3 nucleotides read TGTGCCAGCAGGTCGACAGGGGGCTCGGACGGCTACACCTTC.

CDR3 nucleotides: TGTGCCAGCAGACAGGGGAGGGATGGCTACACCTTC. The encoded protein is CASRQGRDGYTF. This sequence joins TRBV2 and TRBJ1-2; 7 bases are shared with TRBD1. Per the germline V gene, CDR1 is SNHLY and CDR2 is FYNNEI. V was clipped by 6 bases and J by 6 bases; unmatched bases: 4. The CDR3 runs 12 residues.

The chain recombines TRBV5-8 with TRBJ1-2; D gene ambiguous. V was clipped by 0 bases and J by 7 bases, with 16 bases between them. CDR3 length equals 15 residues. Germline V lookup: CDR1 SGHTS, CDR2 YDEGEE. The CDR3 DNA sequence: TGTGCCAGCAGCTTGGGACGACTGACGGAGATTGGCTACACCTTC. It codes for CASSLGRLTEIGYTF.

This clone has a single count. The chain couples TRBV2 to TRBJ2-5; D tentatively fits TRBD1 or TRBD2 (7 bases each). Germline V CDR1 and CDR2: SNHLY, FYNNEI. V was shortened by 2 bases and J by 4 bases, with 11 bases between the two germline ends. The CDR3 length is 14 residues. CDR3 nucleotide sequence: TGTGCCAGCAGTGAACAGGGGGGGATAGAGACCCAGTACTTC. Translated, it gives CASSEQGGIETQYF. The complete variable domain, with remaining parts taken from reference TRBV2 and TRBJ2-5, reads EPEVTQTPSHQVTQMGQEVILRCVPISNHLYFYWYRQILGQKVEFLVSFYNNEISEKSEIFDDQFSVERPDGSNFTLKIRSTKLEDSAMYFCASSEQGGIETQYFGPGTRLLVL.

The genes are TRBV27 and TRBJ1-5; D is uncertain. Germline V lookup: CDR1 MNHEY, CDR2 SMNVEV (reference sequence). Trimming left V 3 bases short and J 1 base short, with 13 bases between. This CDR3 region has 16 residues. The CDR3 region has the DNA TGTGCCAGCAGTTTGATTCCAGGAGGAAGCAATCAGCCCCAGCATTTT. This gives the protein CASSLIPGGSNQPQHF.

This chain's CDR3 is CASSQMGDKETQYF. The CDR3 coding sequence is TGTGCCAGCAGCCAAATGGGGGATAAAGAGACCCAGTACTTC. The chain is built from TRBV5-6 and TRBJ2-5; D may be TRBD1 or TRBD2 (5 bases each). This CDR3 has 14 amino acids. Trimming left V 4 bases short and J 3 bases short, with 13 bases between. Germline CDR1 reads SGHDT; CDR2 reads YYEEEE.